One and the same sample provided the 6 T cell receptor beta chains below, sequenced in a study of blood T cell repertoires in COVID-19. Here immunoSEQ multiplex PCR was the method, and the copy in TCRdb shows in-frame clones only, minus some. The sample lists some 120,000 clones; 55% to 70% were seen once. Sequencing was carried out using peripheral blood. The receptor source for this set is a woman between 65 and 79 years old with acute or convalescent COVID-19.

The table lists this clone with a count of one. V gene TRBV5-1 combines with J gene TRBJ2-3, with 9 nucleotides matching TRBD2. CDR1 is SGHRS, CDR2 YFSETQ, per germline. The J segment lost 0 bases and the V segment lost 0 bases, leaving 2 bases of the junction unmatched. This CDR3 spans 16 amino acids. CDR3 DNA sequence: TGCGCCAGCAGCTTGGGTAGCGGGGGTAGCACAGATACGCAGTATTTT. It encodes CASSLGSGGSTDTQYF.

This chain uses TRBV5-6 with TRBJ1-6, with D unclear. With 1 base removed from V and 5 bases from J, the gap between germline ends came to 16 bases. The CDR3 spans 17 residues. Germline V gene data show CDR1 as SGHDT and CDR2 as YYEEEE. The CDR3 DNA reads TGTGCCAGCAGCTTGCTTGGGCCGGCAGGCCATAATTCACCCCTCCACTTT. Protein product: CASSLLGPAGHNSPLHF.

This sequence joins TRBV6-5 and TRBJ2-7, with a possible D match to TRBD1 (6 bases). CDR1 MNHEY and CDR2 SVGAGI come from the germline V gene. Deletions cut 6 bases from V and 7 bases from J, with 19 bases between. CDR3 length: 14 amino acids. CDR3 coding DNA: TGTGCCAGCAGCCTAAACCGGGACACCAAGGAGCAGTACTTC. Residues: CASSLNRDTKEQYF.

In DNA, the CDR3 is TGTGCCAGCAGCTTCGGCGGGGGGACCTACGAGCAGTACTTC. Translation gives CASSFGGGTYEQYF. V is TRBV5-4 and J is TRBJ2-7, with TRBD2 matching over 8 bases. V lost 2 bases, J lost 2 bases, and 3 bases stayed unmatched. The CDR3 consists of 14 residues. Germline assignment: CDR1 SGHNT and CDR2 YYREEE (reference sequence).

This chain connects TRBV10-3 to TRBJ2-7; 7 nucleotides agree with TRBD1. Germline V CDR1 and CDR2: ENHRY, SYGVKD. This CDR3 contains 12 residues. V was pared by 10 bases and J by 5 bases, with 8 bases of the junction left unmatched. CDR3 region: CASRDSLNEQYF. CDR3 DNA: TGTGCCAGCCGGGACAGCTTAAACGAGCAGTACTTC.

A few counts support this clone. The chain uses TRBV5-1 and TRBJ2-2; D possibly corresponds to TRBD2 (5 bases). The CDR3 loop spans 15 amino acids. Germline values: CDR1 SGHRS, CDR2 YFSETQ. Trimming took off 0 bases at V and 6 bases at J, with 12 bases between the two ends. CDR3 sequence (DNA): TGCGCCAGCAGCTTGGAGAGGTCGGGGTCCGGGGAGCTGTTTTTT. This encodes CASSLERSGSGELFF.